These 10 T cell receptor beta chains were all obtained from the same sample, sequenced in a study of blood T cell repertoires in COVID-19 (dated by TCRdb to the early 2020s). Receptor libraries were prepared by the immunoSEQ multiplex PCR assay. TCRdb mirrors the immuneACCESS table, restricted to in-frame sequences. Some clones are absent from its copies; in checked studies, under half trace to an unresolved V gene, and the reason for the others is unknown. For this sample there are hundreds of thousands of clones; about 88% appear just once. Clones ranked in the top ten supply about 6.7% of the sample. The specimen sequenced was peripheral blood. These receptor sequences come from a woman aged 70-85 years with COVID-19, enrolled during active disease.

This rearrangement joins TRBV5-1 to TRBJ2-1, with 14 bases that match TRBD2. Unmatched junction bases numbered 6, after V lost 3 bases and J lost 7 bases. CDR3 length equals 16 residues. Germline V gives CDR1 SGHRS, CDR2 YFSETQ. The CDR3 loop reads CASSSLTSGGANEQFF. DNA for the CDR3: TGCGCCAGCAGCTCCCTGACTAGCGGGGGGGCGAATGAGCAGTTCTTC.

The chain has TRBV24-1 and TRBJ2-2; maybe TRBD1 (5 bases). This CDR3 is built from 15 residues. From germline, CDR1 is KGHDR and CDR2 SFDVKD. V was pared by 5 bases and J by 7 bases, with 16 bases between. For the CDR3, the DNA is TGTGCCACCAGTGCTTCAGGGTCGTCAGGCGGGGAGCTGTTTTTT. Its protein is CATSASGSSGGELFF.

The J gene is TRBJ1-4, the V gene TRBV3-1 (or the pseudogene TRBV3-2), with no clear D. The V and J ends lost 1 base and 5 bases respectively, with 11 bases between them. From germline, CDR1 is LGHDT and CDR2 YNNKEL (reference sequence). CDR3 length: 15 amino acids. CDR3 residues: CASSQVQAPNEKLFF. The CDR3 DNA is TGTGCCAGCAGCCAAGTCCAGGCACCAAATGAAAAACTGTTTTTT.

The chain combines TRBV5-6 with TRBJ1-1; maybe TRBD1 (5 bases). This CDR3 has 17 residues. V was clipped by 3 bases and J by 5 bases, with 23 bases between them. Germline CDR1 SGHDT, CDR2 YYEEEE. The CDR3 bases are TGTGCCAGCAGCTATGTGCCCTCCGACAGTTCGTGGACTGAAGCTTTCTTT. Its protein is CASSYVPSDSSWTEAFF.

This sequence joins TRBV19 and TRBJ2-2, with 9 bases aligning to TRBD2. The V gene end was trimmed by 5 bases and the J gene end by 5 bases; junction bases not matched to a gene: 9. The CDR3 loop spans 16 amino acids. Germline-derived CDR1 and CDR2 are LNHDA and SQIVND (reference sequence). CDR3 nucleotides: TGTGCCAGTAGTGGCAGGGGTAGCGGGGGAACCGGGGAGCTGTTTTTT. Translating it yields CASSGRGSGGTGELFF.

The V and J genes are TRBV19 and TRBJ1-3; D is unresolved. Germline CDR1 LNHDA, CDR2 SQIVND (reference sequence). The V gene lost 5 bases and the J gene lost 5 bases, with 13 bases spanning the gap. This CDR3 comprises 14 residues. The CDR3 region has the DNA TGTGCCAGTAGTCTCCCGACATTTCGAAACACCATATATTTT. This gives the protein CASSLPTFRNTIYF. The whole variable domain, filled in from reference TRBV19 and TRBJ1-3, reads DGGITQSPKYLFRKEGQNVTLSCEQNLNHDAMYWYRQDPGQGLRLIYYSQIVNDFQKGDIAEGYSVSREKKESFPLTVTSAQKNPTAFYLCASSLPTFRNTIYFGEGSWLTVV.

Remarks on this clone: This sample also contains other DNA sequences that code for the same CDR3. V and J are TRBV29-1 and TRBJ1-2; TRBD1 agrees at 8 bases. The V and J ends lost 4 bases and 0 bases, in that order; junction bases with no gene match: 4. The CDR3 sequence is 14 residues long. Germline-derived CDR1 and CDR2 are SQVTM and ANQGSEA. This CDR3 is CSVGGQETNYGYTF. CDR3 in DNA: TGCAGCGTTGGGGGACAGGAGACTAACTATGGCTACACCTTC. Complete variable domain (other parts from reference TRBV29-1 and TRBJ1-2): SAVISQKPSRDICQRGTSLTIQCQVDSQVTMMFWYRQQPGQSLTLIATANQGSEATYESGFVIDKFPISRPNLTFSTLTVSNMSPEDSSIYLCSVGGQETNYGYTFGSGTRLTVV.

This chain connects TRBV7-3 to TRBJ2-1; 10 bases match TRBD1. This CDR3 is 14 amino acids long. Germline V lookup: CDR1 SGHTA, CDR2 FQGTGA. Unmatched junction bases numbered 5, after V lost 4 bases and J lost 8 bases. As DNA, the CDR3 is TGTGCCAGCAGCTCGGGACAGGGGAGCGATGAGCAGTTCTTC. This codes for CASSSGQGSDEQFF.

This clone turned up a few times. The V and J genes are TRBV5-6 and TRBJ1-1; D unresolved. CDR3 length: 11 residues. From germline, CDR1 is SGHDT and CDR2 YYEEEE. Trimming removed 3 bases at V and 10 bases at J, with 10 bases between. CDR3 nucleotides: TGTGCCAGCAGCTCGCCTTCAGGAGCTTTCTTT. Amino acids: CASSSPSGAFF. The full variable domain, with the rest looked up from reference TRBV5-6 and TRBJ1-1, is DAGVTQSPTHLIKTRGQQVTLRCSPKSGHDTVSWYQQALGQGPQFIFQYYEEEERQRGNFPDRFSGHQFPNYSSELNVNALLLGDSALYLCASSSPSGAFFGQGTRLTVV.

The genes are TRBV27 and TRBJ2-7; 11 positions match TRBD2. Germline V gene lookup returns CDR1 MNHEY and CDR2 SMNVEV (reference sequence). V was pared by 5 bases and J by 2 bases, with 8 bases of the junction left unmatched. The CDR3 is 16 amino acids. This CDR3 is CASSPYGSGGAYEQYF. The CDR3 DNA reads as TGTGCCAGCAGTCCCTACGGTAGCGGGGGGGCCTACGAGCAGTACTTC.